This record concerns one T cell receptor (beta chain) sequence. Its antigen specificity is not known. No clone much larger than this one lies a single base away; base qualities are absent. Participants in the prospective study were enrolled through a virtual design, were aged roughly 18 to 90 years, and lived in roughly 26 United States geographic areas. In the prospective study, participants were assigned to cohorts based on the clinical history participants reported in a screening survey and a study questionnaire. Recovered participants in ImmuneRACE Cohort 3 were defined by two consecutive negative NP/OP PCR tests, clearance by a healthcare professional, or resolution of symptoms. In the prospective study, mobile phlebotomists collected whole blood, serum and a nasopharyngeal or oropharyngeal swab from each participant. Over an approximately 2-month period, participants in the prospective study had the option of providing additional blood draws and questionnaires. Prospective study blood samples were shipped either frozen or at room temperature before DNA extraction.

This specimen comes from a study of blood T cell repertoires in COVID-19 (dated by TCRdb to the early 2020s). Regarding the complete study: Samples covering the acute and convalescent phases of COVID-19 were provided by collaborators in the United States, Italy and Spain. The prospective study material was composed of cDNA or gDNA derived from T cells, B-cell-depleted T cells, or PBMCs. The dataset comprised deeply sampled blood TCRbeta repertoires from subjects exposed to, actively infected with, or recovered from COVID-19. The repertoires were released in a freely available public database meant as a resource for research on the immune response to SARS-CoV-2. Samples came from the ongoing ImmuneRACE study (first 160 participants) plus 1,254 subjects from 6 global collaborators. The sample metadata nearly always contained a de-identified subject ID, COVID-19 status, age in years and sex. Where HLA class I and class II types were available, the types were taken from metadata supplied by the sample provider, not from assay-based typing. Study-wide findings and limitations: Clinical and demographic metadata were provided uncurated, with the amount varying by source and participant.

The germline V gene specifies MNHEY as CDR1 and SVGAGI as CDR2. Its CDR3 holds 14 amino acids, cysteine through phenylalanine. Just CDR3 DNA is preserved here, 42 bases in frame from base 1. The junction carries 13 bases between V and J, which are trimmed by 0 bases and 8 bases respectively. TCRbeta CDR3 regions were amplified from genomic DNA by means of the immunoSEQ Assay, a bias-controlled multiplex PCR. The source study handled its data this way. Nucleated cell counts per sample were estimated from amplification of reference gene primers within the assay. To quantify the absolute abundance of each unique TCRbeta CDR3 rearrangement, sequence reads were collapsed and filtered. For each sample, productive Simpson clonality was calculated as the square root of Simpson's diversity index across productive rearrangements. TCRdb retrieved this table from immuneACCESS and kept in-frame rearrangements only. Not all clones are present; in checked studies, unresolved V genes account for under half, and no reason is known for the remainder. The V and J calls and clone size were taken over from that table, and D and trimming were inferred from the DNA. Recorded for this sample are fewer than 200,000 clones; more than 80% of them occurred a single time. The top ten clonotypes cover less than 15% of the sample.

This receptor chain uses TRBV6-5 and TRBJ1-2, and possibly TRBD1, on 6 matching bases. Source material: PBMCs or T cells enriched from blood (not recorded which). The TCR comes from a man in his fifties or sixties who had recovered from COVID-19. Here the CDR3 is given as CASSYSRDIGGYTF. The DNA sequence follows: TGTGCCAGCAGTTACTCGAGGGACATTGGAGGCTACACCTTC.